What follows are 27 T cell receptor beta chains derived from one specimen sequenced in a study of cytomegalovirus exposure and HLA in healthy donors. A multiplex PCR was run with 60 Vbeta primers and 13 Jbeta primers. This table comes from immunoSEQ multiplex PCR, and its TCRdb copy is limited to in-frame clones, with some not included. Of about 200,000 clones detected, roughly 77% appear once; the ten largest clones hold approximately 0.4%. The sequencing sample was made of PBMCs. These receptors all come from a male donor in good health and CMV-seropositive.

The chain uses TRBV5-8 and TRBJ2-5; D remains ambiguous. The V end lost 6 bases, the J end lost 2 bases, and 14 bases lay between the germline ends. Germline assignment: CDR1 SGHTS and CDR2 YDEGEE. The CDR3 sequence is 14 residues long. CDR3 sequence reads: CASNWPGDQETQYF. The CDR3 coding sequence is TGTGCCAGCAACTGGCCCGGAGATCAAGAGACCCAGTACTTC.

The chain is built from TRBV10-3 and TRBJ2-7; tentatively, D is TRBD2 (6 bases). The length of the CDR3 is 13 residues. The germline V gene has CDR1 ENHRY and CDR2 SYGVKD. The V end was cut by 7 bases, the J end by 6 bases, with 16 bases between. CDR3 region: CAIKGGPEGEQYF. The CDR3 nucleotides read TGTGCCATCAAAGGAGGCCCGGAGGGCGAGCAGTACTTC.

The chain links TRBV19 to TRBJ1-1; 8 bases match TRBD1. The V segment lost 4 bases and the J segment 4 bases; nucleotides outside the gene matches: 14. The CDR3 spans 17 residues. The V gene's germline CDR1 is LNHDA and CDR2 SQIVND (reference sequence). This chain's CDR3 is CASSRATGTGGVTEAFF. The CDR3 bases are TGTGCCAGTAGTAGGGCTACCGGGACAGGAGGTGTCACTGAAGCTTTCTTT. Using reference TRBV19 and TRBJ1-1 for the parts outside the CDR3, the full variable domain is DGGITQSPKYLFRKEGQNVTLSCEQNLNHDAMYWYRQDPGQGLRLIYYSQIVNDFQKGDIAEGYSVSREKKESFPLTVTSAQKNPTAFYLCASSRATGTGGVTEAFFGQGTRLTVV.

The CDR3 nucleotides are TGTGCCAGCAGCGTAGGACTAGCGGGAAGGGAGACCCAGTACTTC. Its protein is CASSVGLAGRETQYF. This chain connects TRBV9 to TRBJ2-5; 11 nucleotides match TRBD2. This CDR3 has 15 amino acids. Germline V gene sequence: CDR1 SGDLS, CDR2 YYNGEE. The junction had 3 bases not matched to a gene; V was cut back by 0 bases and J by 5 bases.

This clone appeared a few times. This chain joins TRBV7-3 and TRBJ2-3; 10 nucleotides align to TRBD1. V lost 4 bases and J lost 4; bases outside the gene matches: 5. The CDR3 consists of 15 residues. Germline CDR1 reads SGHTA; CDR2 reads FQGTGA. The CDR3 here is CASSSRTGGPDTQYF. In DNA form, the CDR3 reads TGTGCCAGCAGCTCTCGGACAGGGGGACCAGATACGCAGTATTTT.

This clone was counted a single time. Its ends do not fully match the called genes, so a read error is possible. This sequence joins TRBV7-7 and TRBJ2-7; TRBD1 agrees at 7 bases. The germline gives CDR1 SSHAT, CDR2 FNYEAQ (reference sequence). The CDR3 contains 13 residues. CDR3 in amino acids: CASSFGTDYEQYF. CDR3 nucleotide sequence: TGTGCTAGCAGCTTCGGGACAGATTACGAGCAGTACTTC.

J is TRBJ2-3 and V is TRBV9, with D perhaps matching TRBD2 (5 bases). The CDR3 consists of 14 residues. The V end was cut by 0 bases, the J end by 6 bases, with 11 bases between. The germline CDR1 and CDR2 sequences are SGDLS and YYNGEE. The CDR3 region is CASSVGHERDTQYF. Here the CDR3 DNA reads TGTGCCAGCAGCGTAGGTCACGAGCGGGATACGCAGTATTTT.

The chain's CDR3 is CASSPKYGETYEQYF. As DNA, the CDR3 is TGTGCCAGCTCACCAAAGTATGGAGAAACCTACGAGCAGTACTTC. The gene calls are TRBV18 and TRBJ2-7; D uncertain. The V end lost 2 bases, the J end lost 2 bases, and 13 bases lay between the germline ends. There are 15 residues in the CDR3. Looked up from germline, CDR1 is KGHSH and CDR2 is LQKENI.

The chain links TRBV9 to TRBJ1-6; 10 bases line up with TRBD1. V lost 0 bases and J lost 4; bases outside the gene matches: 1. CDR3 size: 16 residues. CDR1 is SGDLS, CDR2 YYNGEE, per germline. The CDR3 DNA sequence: TGTGCCAGCAGCGTAGCGGACAGGGGGTATAATTCACCCCTCCACTTT. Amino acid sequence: CASSVADRGYNSPLHF.

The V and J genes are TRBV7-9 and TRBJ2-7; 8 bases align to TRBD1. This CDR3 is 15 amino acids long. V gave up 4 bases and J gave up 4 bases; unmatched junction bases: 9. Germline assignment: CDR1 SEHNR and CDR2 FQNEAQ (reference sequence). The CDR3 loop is CASSSTDREGYEQYF. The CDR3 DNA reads TGTGCCAGCAGCTCCACGGACAGGGAAGGGTACGAGCAGTACTTC.

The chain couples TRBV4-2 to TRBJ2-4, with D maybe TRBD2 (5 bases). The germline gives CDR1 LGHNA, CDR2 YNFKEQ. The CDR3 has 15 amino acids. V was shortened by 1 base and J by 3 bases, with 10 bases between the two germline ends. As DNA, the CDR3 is TGTGCCAGCAGCCAAGCGGGGTTTGGCAAAAACATTCAGTACTTC. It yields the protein CASSQAGFGKNIQYF.

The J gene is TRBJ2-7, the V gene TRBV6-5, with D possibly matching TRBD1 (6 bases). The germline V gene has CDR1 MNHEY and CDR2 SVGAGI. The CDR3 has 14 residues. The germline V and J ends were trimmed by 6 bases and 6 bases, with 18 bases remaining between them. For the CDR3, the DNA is TGTGCCAGCAGATTCGCTCAGGGGCGCATCGAGCAGTACTTC. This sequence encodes CASRFAQGRIEQYF.

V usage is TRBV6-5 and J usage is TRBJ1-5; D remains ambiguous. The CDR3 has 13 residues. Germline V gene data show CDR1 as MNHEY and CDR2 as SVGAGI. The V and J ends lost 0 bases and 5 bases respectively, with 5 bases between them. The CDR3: CASSYSSDQPQHF. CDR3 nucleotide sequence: TGTGCCAGCAGTTACTCGTCGGATCAGCCCCAGCATTTT.

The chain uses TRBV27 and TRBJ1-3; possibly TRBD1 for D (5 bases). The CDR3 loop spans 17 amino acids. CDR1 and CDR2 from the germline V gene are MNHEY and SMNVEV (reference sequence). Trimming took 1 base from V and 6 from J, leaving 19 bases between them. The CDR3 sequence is CASSLFIPSTVENTIYF. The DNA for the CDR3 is TGTGCCAGCAGTTTATTCATACCGTCGACAGTGGAAAACACCATATATTTT.

CDR3 protein: CASSWDRGTNEKLFF. The CDR3 DNA is TGTGCCAGCAGCTGGGACAGGGGAACTAATGAAAAACTGTTTTTT. The rearrangement uses TRBV5-4 and TRBJ1-4; 10 positions match TRBD1. V gave up 3 bases and J gave up 1 base; unmatched junction bases: 0. The V gene's germline CDR1 is SGHNT and CDR2 YYREEE (reference sequence). The CDR3 runs to 15 residues.

This CDR3 reads CAWSPGGPTGGTQYF. CDR3 DNA: TGTGCCTGGAGCCCTGGGGGGCCAACGGGGGGGACCCAGTACTTC. V is TRBV30 and J is TRBJ2-5; D is possibly TRBD2 (7 bases). The CDR3 sequence is 15 residues long. In germline, CDR1 is GTSNPN, CDR2 SVGIG (reference sequence). Trimming removed 3 bases at V and 7 bases at J, with 21 bases between.

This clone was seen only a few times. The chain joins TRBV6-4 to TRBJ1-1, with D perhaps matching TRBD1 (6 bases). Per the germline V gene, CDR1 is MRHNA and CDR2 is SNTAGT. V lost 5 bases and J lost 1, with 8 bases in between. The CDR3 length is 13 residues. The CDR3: CASSQTGNTEAFF. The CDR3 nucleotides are TGTGCCAGCAGTCAGACAGGGAACACTGAAGCTTTCTTT.

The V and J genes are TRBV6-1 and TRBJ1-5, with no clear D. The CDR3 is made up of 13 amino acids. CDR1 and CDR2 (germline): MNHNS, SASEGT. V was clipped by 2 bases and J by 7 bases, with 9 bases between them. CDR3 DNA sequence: TGTGCCAGCAGTGAAAACAGAAGACAGCCCCAGCATTTT. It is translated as CASSENRRQPQHF.

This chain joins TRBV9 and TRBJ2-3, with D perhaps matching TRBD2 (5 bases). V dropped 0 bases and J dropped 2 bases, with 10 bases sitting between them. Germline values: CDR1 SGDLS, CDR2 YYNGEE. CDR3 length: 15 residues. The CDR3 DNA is TGTGCCAGCAGCGTAGGAAGCGGATTCACAGATACGCAGTATTTT. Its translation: CASSVGSGFTDTQYF. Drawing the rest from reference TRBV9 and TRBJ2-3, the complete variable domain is DSGVTQTPKHLITATGQRVTLRCSPRSGDLSVYWYQQSLDQGLQFLIQYYNGEERAKGNILERFSAQQFPDLHSELNLSSLELGDSALYFCASSVGSGFTDTQYFGPGTRLTVL.

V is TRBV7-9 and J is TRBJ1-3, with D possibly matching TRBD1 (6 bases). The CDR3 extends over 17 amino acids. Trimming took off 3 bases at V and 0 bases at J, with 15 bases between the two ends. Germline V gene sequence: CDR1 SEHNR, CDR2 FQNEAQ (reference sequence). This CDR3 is CASSFAPGVSSGNTIYF. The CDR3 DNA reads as TGTGCCAGCAGCTTTGCCCCAGGGGTAAGCTCTGGAAACACCATATATTTT.

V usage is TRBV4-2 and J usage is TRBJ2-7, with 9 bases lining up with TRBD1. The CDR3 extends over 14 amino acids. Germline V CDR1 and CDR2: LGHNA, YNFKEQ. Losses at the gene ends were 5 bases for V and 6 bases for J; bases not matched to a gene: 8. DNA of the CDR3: TGTGCCAGCAGCGAACAGGGGGCGCAGGTCGAGCAGTACTTC. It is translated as CASSEQGAQVEQYF.

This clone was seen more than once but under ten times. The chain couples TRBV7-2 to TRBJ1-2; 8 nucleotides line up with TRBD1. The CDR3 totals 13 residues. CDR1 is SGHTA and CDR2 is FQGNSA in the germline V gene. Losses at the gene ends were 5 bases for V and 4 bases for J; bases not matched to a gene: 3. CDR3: CASSRTGTYGYTF. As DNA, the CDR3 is TGTGCCAGCAGCCGGACAGGGACCTATGGCTACACCTTC.

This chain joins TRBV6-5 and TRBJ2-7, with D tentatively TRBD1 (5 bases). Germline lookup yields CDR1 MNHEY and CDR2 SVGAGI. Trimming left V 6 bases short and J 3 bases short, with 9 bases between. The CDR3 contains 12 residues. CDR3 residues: CASSPGHYEQYF. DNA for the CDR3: TGTGCCAGCAGCCCAGGGCACTACGAGCAGTACTTC.

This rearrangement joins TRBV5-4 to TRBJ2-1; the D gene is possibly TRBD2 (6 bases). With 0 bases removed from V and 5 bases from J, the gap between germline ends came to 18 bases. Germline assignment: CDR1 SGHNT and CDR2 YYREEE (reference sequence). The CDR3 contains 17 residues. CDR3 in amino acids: CASSLGGRGSRNNEQFF. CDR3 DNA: TGTGCCAGCAGCTTGGGGGGACGGGGGAGCCGTAACAATGAGCAGTTCTTC.

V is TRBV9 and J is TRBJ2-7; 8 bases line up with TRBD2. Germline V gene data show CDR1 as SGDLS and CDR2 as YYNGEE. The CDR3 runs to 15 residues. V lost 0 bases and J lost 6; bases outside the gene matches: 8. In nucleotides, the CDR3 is TGTGCCAGCAGCGTAGCTACTAGCGGACCCCTCGAGCAGTACTTC. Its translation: CASSVATSGPLEQYF.

The CDR3 protein is CASSHGGPTEAFF. The CDR3 DNA sequence: TGTGCCAGCAGCCACGGGGGGCCCACTGAAGCTTTCTTT. The chain couples TRBV5-8 to TRBJ1-1, with D perhaps matching TRBD1 (6 bases). V was cut by 4 bases and J by 4 bases, with 11 bases left in between. This CDR3 has 13 amino acids. Germline-derived CDR1 and CDR2 are SGHTS and YDEGEE.

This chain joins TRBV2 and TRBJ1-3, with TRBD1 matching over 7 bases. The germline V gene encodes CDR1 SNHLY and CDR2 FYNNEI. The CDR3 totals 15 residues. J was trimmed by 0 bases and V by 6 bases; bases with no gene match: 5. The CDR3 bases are TGTGCCAGCAGATTGGACAGGCGCTCTGGAAACACCATATATTTT. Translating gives CASRLDRRSGNTIYF. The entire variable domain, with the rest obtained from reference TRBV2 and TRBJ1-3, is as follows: EPEVTQTPSHQVTQMGQEVILRCVPISNHLYFYWYRQILGQKVEFLVSFYNNEISEKSEIFDDQFSVERPDGSNFTLKIRSTKLEDSAMYFCASRLDRRSGNTIYFGEGSWLTVV.